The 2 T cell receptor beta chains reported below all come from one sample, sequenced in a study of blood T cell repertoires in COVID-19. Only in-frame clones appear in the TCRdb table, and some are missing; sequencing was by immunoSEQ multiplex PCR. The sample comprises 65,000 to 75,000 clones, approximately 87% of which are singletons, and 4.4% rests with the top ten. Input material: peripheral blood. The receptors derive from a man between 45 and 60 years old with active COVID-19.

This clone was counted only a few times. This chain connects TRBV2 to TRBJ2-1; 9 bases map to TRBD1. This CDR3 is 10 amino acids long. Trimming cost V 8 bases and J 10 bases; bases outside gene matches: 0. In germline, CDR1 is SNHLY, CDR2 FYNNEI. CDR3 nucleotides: TGTGCCAGCGGACAGGGGGAGCAGTTCTTC. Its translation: CASGQGEQFF.

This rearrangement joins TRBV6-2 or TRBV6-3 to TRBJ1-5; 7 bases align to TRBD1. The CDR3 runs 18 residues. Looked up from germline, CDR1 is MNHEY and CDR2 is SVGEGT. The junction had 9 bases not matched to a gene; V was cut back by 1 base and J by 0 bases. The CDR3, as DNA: TGTGCCAGCAGTTACTACCCCGGGACAGCTAATAGCAATCAGCCCCAGCATTTT. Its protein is CASSYYPGTANSNQPQHF.